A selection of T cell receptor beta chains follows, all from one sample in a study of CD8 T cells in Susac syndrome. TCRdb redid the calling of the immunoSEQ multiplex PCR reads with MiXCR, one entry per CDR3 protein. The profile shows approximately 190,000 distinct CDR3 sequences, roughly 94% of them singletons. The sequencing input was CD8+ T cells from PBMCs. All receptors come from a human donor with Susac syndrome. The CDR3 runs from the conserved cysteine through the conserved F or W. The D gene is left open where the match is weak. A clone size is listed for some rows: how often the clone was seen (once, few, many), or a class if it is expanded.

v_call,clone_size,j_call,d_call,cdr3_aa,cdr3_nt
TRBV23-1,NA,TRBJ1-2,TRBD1,CASSGSRTGNPYGYTF,TGCGCCAGCAGTGGTTCGCGGACAGGGAACCCCTATGGCTACACCTTC
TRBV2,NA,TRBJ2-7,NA,CASSEDSLEQYF,TGTGCCAGCAGTGAGGACTCGCTCGAGCAGTACTTC
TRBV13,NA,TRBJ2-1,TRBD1,CASSSGQGESYNEQFF,TGTGCCAGCAGCTCCGGACAGGGTGAATCCTACAATGAGCAGTTCTTC
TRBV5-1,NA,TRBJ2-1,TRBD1,CASSADRAVAYNEQFF,TGCGCCAGCAGCGCAGACAGGGCCGTTGCGTACAATGAGCAGTTCTTC
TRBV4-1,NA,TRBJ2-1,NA,CASSQDSTTLRVF,TGCGCCAGCAGCCAAGACAGTACCACCCTACGGGTCTTC
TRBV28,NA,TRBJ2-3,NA,CASGPVLFTSTDTQYF,TGTGCCAGCGGCCCCGTCCTTTTTACTAGCACAGATACGCAGTATTTT
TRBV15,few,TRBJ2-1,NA,CATSRDGMTLGQFF,TGTGCCACCAGCAGAGATGGAATGACTCTAGGGCAGTTCTTC
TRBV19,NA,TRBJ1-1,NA,CASSIVSTNTEAFF,TGTGCCAGTAGTATTGTGTCAACAAACACTGAAGCTTTCTTT
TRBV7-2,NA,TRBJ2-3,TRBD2,CASSLVISGESDTQYF,TGTGCCAGCAGCTTAGTGATTAGCGGGGAATCAGATACGCAGTATTTT
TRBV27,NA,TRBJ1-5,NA,CASRRTGTYSNQPQHF,TGTGCCAGCAGACGCACCGGGACTTATAGCAATCAGCCCCAGCATTTT
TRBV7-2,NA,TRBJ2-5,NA,CASSMGPQETQYF,TGTGCCAGCAGCATGGGACCCCAAGAGACCCAGTACTTC
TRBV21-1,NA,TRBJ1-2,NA,CASSKGPSGYTF,TGTGCCAGCAGCAAAGGCCCTTCGGGCTACACCTTC
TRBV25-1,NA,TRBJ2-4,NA,CASSEARGIQYF,TGTGCCAGCAGTGAGGCGAGGGGCATTCAGTACTTC
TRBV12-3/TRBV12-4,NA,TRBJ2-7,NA,CASSRRGEGYEQYF,TGTGCCAGCAGTCGCAGGGGTGAGGGTTACGAGCAGTACTTC
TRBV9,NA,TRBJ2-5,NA,CASSRGGGLETQYF,TGTGCCAGCAGCCGAGGGGGGGGGCTGGAGACCCAGTACTTC
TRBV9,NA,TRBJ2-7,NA,CASSQRPDDTPLTYEQYF,TGTGCCAGCAGCCAACGACCAGACGATACACCACTTACCTACGAGCAGTACTTC
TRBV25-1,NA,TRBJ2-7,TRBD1,CASSEGQGAYLYEQYF,TGTGCCAGCAGTGAGGGACAGGGGGCTTATCTCTACGAGCAGTACTTC
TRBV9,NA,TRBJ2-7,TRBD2,CASSPRGERTRAYEQYF,TGTGCCAGCAGCCCCCGGGGTGAACGGACTAGGGCCTACGAGCAGTACTTC
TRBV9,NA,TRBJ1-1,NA,CASSVGGMNTEAFF,TGTGCCAGCAGTGTTGGGGGAATGAACACTGAAGCTTTCTTT
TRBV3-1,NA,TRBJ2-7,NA,CASSQVNLREQYF,TGTGCCAGCAGCCAAGTTAACTTACGCGAGCAGTACTTC
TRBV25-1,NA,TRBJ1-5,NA,CASSVATDNQPQHF,TGTGCCAGCAGTGTGGCGACGGACAATCAGCCCCAGCATTTT
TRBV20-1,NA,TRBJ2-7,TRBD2,CSARERTSSYEQYF,TGCAGTGCTAGAGAACGGACTAGCTCCTACGAGCAGTACTTC
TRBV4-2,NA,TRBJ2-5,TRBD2,CASSRGAGGKETQYF,TGTGCCAGCAGCCGAGGGGCGGGAGGGAAAGAGACCCAGTACTTC
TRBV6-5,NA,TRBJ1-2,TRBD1,CASSSVGSGTDGYTF,TGTGCCAGCAGCTCAGTTGGTTCAGGGACAGATGGCTACACCTTC
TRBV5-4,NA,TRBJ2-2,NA,CASSLGTVDTGELFF,TGTGCCAGCAGCTTGGGCACAGTCGACACCGGGGAGCTGTTTTTT
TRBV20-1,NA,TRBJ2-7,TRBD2,CSASILAGISNPHEQYF,TGCAGTGCTAGTATACTAGCGGGTATCTCAAATCCCCACGAGCAGTACTTC
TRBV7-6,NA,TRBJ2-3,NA,CASSALGTLGDTQYF,TGTGCCAGCAGCGCCCTCGGGACCTTGGGAGATACGCAGTATTTT
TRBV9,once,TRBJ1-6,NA,CASSLNPQELNSPLHF,TGTGCCAGCAGCTTAAATCCGCAGGAGCTTAATTCACCCCTCCACTTT
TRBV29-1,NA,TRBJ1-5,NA,CSVDGGFDQPQHF,TGCAGCGTTGATGGTGGTTTCGATCAGCCCCAGCATTTT
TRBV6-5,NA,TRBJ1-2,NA,CASRQSGHTDYTF,TGTGCCAGCAGACAATCGGGCCACACAGACTACACCTTC
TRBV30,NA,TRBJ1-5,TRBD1,CAWSPGQGPQPQHF,TGTGCCTGGAGCCCTGGACAGGGCCCACAGCCCCAGCATTTT
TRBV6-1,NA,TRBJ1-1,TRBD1,CASSLNVFGAGGSAGTEAFF,TGTGCCAGCAGCCTAAATGTGTTTGGCGCAGGGGGGTCAGCAGGTACTGAAGCTTTCTTT
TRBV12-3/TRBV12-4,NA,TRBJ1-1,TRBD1,CASSGTGDAEAFF,TGTGCCAGCAGTGGGACAGGGGACGCTGAAGCTTTCTTT
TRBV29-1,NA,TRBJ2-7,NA,CSVTGNSYEQYF,TGCAGCGTTACAGGGAATTCCTACGAGCAGTACTTC
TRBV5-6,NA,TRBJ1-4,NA,CASSLEATLNEKLFF,TGTGCCAGCAGCTTGGAGGCGACACTAAATGAAAAACTGTTTTTT
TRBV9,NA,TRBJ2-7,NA,CASSVDGGSYEQYF,TGTGCCAGCAGCGTAGATGGCGGATCCTACGAGCAGTACTTC
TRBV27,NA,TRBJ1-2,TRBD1,CASSLQGASYGYTF,TGTGCCAGCAGTTTACAGGGGGCTAGCTATGGCTACACCTTC
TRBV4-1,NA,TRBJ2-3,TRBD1,CASSQGAPTDTQYF,TGCGCCAGCAGTCAGGGGGCGCCGACAGATACGCAGTATTTT
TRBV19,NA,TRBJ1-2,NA,CASKEGTGTGYTF,TGTGCCAGTAAGGAGGGTACGGGGACTGGCTACACCTTC
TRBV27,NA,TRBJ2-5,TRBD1,CASTPTGGVAETQYF,TGTGCCAGCACCCCGACAGGGGGTGTAGCAGAGACCCAGTACTTC
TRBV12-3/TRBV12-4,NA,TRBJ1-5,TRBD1,CASSTTRGQVHGFSNQPQHF,TGTGCCAGCAGTACCACCCGAGGACAGGTACACGGATTTAGCAATCAGCCCCAGCATTTT
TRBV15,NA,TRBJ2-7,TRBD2,CATSRTSGYEQYF,TGTGCCACCAGCAGGACTAGCGGCTACGAGCAGTACTTC
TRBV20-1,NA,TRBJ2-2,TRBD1,CSASQGASSGELFF,TGCAGTGCTAGTCAGGGGGCCTCATCCGGGGAGCTGTTTTTT
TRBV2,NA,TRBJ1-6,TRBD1,CASSNPGQGSSPLHF,TGTGCCAGCAGTAATCCGGGACAGGGATCCTCACCCCTCCACTTT
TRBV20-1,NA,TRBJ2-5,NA,CSARVLRLEETQYF,TGCAGTGCTAGAGTATTGCGGTTGGAGGAGACCCAGTACTTC
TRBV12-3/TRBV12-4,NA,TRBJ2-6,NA,CASRVTGANVLTF,TGTGCCAGCAGGGTCACTGGGGCCAACGTCCTGACTTTC
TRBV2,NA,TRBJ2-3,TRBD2,CASSETSGGTDTQYF,TGTGCCAGCAGTGAGACTAGCGGGGGCACAGATACGCAGTATTTT
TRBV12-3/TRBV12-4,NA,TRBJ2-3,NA,CASSSEADTQYF,TGTGCCAGCAGTTCTGAAGCAGATACGCAGTATTTT
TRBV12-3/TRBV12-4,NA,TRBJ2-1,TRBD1,CASVTGGREQFF,TGTGCCAGTGTAACAGGGGGCCGGGAGCAGTTCTTC
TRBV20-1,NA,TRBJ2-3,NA,CSAPTGARSNF,TGCAGTGCCCCAACAGGAGCCCGGTCGAATTTT